This T cell receptor beta chain stems from a study of T cell responses to AZD1222 COVID-19 vaccine. General study points: Among AZD1222 vaccinees, only 5 or 6 were seropositive at baseline. Targets within unmutated variant regions were reportedly found for nearly half of spike-specific TCRs. Donors in the cohort were predominantly white British and more often female, and clonal diversity was possibly underestimated. Once two AZD1222 doses were given, Spike-specific TCR breadth and depth went up.

Germline loops: CDR1 MNHEY, CDR2 SVGAGI. V was shortened by 5 bases and J by 5 bases, with 13 bases between the two germline ends. There are 14 residues in the CDR3. Note on this clone: The antigen is not known.

Profiled with immunoSEQ multiplex PCR; TCRdb holds only in-frame clones, not every one. The sample holds 120,000 to 150,000 clones, about 91% seen once. The sequencing used peripheral blood, collected on day 0 of AZD1222 vaccination. This TCR derives from an adult in good health. This rearrangement joins TRBV6-5 to TRBJ2-1; D is perhaps TRBD2 (6 bases). CDR3 sequence reads: CASSPLRRDNEQFF. In DNA form, the CDR3 reads TGTGCCAGCAGTCCCTTAAGGAGGGACAATGAGCAGTTCTTC.